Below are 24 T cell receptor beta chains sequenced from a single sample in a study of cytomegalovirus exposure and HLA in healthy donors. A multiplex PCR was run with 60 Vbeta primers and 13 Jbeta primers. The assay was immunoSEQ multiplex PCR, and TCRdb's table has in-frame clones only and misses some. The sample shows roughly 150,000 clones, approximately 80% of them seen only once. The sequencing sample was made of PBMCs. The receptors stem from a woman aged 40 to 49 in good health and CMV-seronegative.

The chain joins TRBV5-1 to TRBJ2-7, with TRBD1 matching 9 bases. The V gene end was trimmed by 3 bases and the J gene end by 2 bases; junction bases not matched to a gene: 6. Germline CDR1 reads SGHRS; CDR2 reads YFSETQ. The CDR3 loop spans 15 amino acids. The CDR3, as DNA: TGCGCCAGCAGCTCAACCGGGACAGGGACCTACGAGCAGTACTTC. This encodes CASSSTGTGTYEQYF. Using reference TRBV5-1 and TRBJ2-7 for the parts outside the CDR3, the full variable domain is KAGVTQTPRYLIKTRGQQVTLSCSPISGHRSVSWYQQTPGQGLQFLFEYFSETQRNKGNFPGRFSGRQFSNSRSEMNVSTLELGDSALYLCASSSTGTGTYEQYFGPGTRLTVT.

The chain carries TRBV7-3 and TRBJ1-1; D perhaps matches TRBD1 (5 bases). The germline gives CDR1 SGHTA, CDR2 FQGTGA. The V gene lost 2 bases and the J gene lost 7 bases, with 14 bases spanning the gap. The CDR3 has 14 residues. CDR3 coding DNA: TGTGCCAGCAGCTTAGGTAGAGGCAGGGATGAAGCTTTCTTT. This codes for CASSLGRGRDEAFF.

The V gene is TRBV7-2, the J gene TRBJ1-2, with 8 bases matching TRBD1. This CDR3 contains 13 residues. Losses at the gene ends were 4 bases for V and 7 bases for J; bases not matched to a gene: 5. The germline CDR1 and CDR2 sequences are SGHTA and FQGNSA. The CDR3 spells CASSSQGAFGYTF. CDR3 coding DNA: TGTGCCAGCAGCTCCCAGGGGGCCTTTGGCTACACCTTC.

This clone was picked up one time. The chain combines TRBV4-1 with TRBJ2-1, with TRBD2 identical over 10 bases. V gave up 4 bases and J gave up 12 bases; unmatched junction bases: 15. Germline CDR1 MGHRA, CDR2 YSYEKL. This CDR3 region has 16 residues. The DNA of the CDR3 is TGCGCCAGCAGCCCTTCAGCGGGAGGGCCTACGTCATTGCAGTTCTTC. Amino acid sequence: CASSPSAGGPTSLQFF.

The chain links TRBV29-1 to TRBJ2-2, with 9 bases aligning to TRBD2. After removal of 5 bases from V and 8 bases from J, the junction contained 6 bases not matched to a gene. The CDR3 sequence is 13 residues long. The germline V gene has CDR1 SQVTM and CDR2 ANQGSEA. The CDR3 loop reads CSVRTSGPGELFF. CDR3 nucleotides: TGCAGCGTTCGAACTAGCGGGCCGGGGGAGCTGTTTTTT.

The CDR3 protein is CASSENGGKIAFF. In nucleotides, the CDR3 is TGCGCCAGCAGTGAGAACGGGGGGAAGATAGCTTTCTTT. The chain uses TRBV10-1 and TRBJ1-1; D is perhaps TRBD1 (5 bases). The CDR3 runs to 13 residues. Germline values: CDR1 WNHNN, CDR2 SYGVQD (reference sequence). Trimming took 2 bases from V and 10 from J, leaving 14 bases between them.

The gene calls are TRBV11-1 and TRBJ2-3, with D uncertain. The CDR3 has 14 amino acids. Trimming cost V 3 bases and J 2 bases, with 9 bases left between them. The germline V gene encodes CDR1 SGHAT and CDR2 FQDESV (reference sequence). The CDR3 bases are TGTGCCAGCAGCTTGGGCAGAGTCACAGATACGCAGTATTTT. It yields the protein CASSLGRVTDTQYF.

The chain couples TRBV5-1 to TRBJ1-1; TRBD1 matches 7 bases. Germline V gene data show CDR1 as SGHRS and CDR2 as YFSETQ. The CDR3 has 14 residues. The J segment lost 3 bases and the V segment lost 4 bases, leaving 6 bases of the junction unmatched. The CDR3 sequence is CASSMNRGDTEAFF. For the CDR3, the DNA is TGCGCCAGCAGCATGAACAGGGGAGACACTGAAGCTTTCTTT.

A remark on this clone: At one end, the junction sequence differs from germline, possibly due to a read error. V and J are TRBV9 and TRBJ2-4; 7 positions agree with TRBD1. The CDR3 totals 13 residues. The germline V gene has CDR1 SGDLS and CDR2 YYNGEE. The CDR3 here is CASSQGQQNSQYF. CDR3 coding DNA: TGTGCCAGCAGCCAGGGACAGCAAAACAGTCAGTACTTC. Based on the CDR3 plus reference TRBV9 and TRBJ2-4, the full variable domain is DSGVTQTPKHLITATGQRVTLRCSPRSGDLSVYWYQQSLDQGLQFLIQYYNGEERAKGNILERFSAQQFPDLHSELNLSSLELGDSALYFCASSQGQQNSQYFGAGTRLSVL.

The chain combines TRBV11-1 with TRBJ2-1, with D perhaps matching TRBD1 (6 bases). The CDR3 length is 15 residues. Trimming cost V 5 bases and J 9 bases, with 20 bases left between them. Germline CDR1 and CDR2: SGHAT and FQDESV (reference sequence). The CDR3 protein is CASSLPDRFYGEQFF. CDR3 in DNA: TGTGCCAGCAGCCTTCCTGACAGGTTCTATGGTGAGCAGTTCTTC.

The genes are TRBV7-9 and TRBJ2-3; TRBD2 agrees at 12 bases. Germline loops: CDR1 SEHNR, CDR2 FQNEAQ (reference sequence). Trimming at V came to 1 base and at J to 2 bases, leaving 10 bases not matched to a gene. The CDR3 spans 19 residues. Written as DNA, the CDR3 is TGTGCCAGCAGCTTAGGTTCTAGCGGGAGGGCCGTCTACACAGATACGCAGTATTTT. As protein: CASSLGSSGRAVYTDTQYF.

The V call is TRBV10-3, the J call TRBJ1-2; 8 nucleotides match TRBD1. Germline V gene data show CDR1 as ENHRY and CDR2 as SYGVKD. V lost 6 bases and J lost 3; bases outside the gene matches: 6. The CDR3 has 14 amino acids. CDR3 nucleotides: TGTGCCATCAGCTCAGGGGGCGTCGACTATGGCTACACCTTC. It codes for CAISSGGVDYGYTF.

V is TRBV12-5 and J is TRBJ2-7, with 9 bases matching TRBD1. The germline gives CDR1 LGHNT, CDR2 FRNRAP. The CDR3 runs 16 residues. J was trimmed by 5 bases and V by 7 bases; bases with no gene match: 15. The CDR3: CASVMIPGTGNHEQYF. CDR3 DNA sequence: TGTGCTAGTGTTATGATACCCGGGACAGGGAACCACGAGCAGTACTTC.

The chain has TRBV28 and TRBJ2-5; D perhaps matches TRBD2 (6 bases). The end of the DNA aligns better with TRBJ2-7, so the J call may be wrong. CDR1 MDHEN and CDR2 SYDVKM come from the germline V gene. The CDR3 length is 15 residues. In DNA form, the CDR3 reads TGTGCCAGCAGTTGGAGCGGGCAGATCTCCTACGAGCAGTACTTC. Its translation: CASSWSGQISYEQYF.

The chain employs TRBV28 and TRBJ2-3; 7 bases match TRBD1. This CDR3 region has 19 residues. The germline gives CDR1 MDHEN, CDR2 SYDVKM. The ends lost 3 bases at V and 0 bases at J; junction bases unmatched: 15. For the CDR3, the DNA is TGTGCCAGCAGTTTTATGGACCCACAGGGGCTGACTAGCACAGATACGCAGTATTTT. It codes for CASSFMDPQGLTSTDTQYF.

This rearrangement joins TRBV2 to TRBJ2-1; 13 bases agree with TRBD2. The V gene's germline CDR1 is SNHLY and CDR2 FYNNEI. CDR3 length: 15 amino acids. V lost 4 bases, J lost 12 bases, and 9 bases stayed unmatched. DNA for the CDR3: TGTGCCAGCAGTGGGGGACTAGCGGGGCCGTATGGGCAGTTCTTC. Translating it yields CASSGGLAGPYGQFF.

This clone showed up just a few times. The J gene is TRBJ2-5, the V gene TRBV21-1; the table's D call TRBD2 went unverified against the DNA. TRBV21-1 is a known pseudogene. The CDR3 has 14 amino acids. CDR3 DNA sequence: TGTGCCAGCAGCAAACCGACTAGCGGGGGGAGCCAGTACTTC. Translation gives CASSKPTSGGSQYF.

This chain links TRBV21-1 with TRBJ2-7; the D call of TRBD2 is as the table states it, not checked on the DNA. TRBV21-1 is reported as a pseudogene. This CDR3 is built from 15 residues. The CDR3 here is CASSKPTTLSYEQYF. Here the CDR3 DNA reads TGTGCCAGCAGCAAACCCACTACCCTCTCCTACGAGCAGTACTTC.

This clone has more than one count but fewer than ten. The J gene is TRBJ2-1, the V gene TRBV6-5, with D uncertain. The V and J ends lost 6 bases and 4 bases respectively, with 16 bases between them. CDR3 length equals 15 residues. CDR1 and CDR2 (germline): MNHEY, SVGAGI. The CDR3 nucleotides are TGTGCCAGCAGCCCGGGTGGCCTGGGTTACAATGAGCAGTTCTTC. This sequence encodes CASSPGGLGYNEQFF.

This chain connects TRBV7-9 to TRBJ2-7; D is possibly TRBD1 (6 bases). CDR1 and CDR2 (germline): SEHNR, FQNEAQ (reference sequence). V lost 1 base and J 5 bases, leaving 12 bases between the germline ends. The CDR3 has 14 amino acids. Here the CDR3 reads CASSLVQGIHEQYF. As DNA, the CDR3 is TGTGCCAGCAGCTTAGTACAGGGCATCCACGAGCAGTACTTC.

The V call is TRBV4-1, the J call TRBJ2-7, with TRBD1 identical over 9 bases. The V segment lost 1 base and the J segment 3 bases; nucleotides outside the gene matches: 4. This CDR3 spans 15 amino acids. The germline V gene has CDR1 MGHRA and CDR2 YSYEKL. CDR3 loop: CASSQGMGQGYEQYF. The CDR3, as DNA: TGCGCCAGCAGCCAAGGGATGGGACAGGGCTACGAGCAGTACTTC.

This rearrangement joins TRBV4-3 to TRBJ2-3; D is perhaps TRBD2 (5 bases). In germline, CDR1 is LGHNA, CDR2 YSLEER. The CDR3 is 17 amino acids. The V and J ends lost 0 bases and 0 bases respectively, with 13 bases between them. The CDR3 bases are TGCGCCAGCAGCCAAGAATTCCGAGGGATTAGCACAGATACGCAGTATTTT. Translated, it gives CASSQEFRGISTDTQYF.

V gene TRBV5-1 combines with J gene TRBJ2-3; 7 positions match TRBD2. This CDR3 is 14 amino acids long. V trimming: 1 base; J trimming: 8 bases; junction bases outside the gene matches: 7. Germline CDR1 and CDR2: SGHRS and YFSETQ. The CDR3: CASSLSQRGVTQYF. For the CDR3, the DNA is TGCGCCAGCAGCTTGTCCCAGCGGGGCGTTACGCAGTATTTT.

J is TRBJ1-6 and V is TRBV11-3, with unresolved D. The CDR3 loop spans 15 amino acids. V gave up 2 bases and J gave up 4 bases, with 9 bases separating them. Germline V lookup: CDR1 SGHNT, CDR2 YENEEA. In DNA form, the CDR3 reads TGTGCCAGCAGCTTAATAGCGAATTATAATTCACCCCTCCACTTT. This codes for CASSLIANYNSPLHF.